The present T cell receptor (beta chain) was sequenced within a study of cytomegalovirus exposure and HLA in healthy donors (TCRdb year 2017). In terms of the full investigation: A later analysis indicated that the 95 to 150 validation repertoires were generated on the platform also employed for the 650 to 850 repertoires of the first cohort. The study combined high-throughput TCR immunosequencing, statistical association of individual TCRs with disease status, and machine learning to predict cytomegalovirus infection status. The study aimed to test whether signatures of past pathogen exposure could be identified by cataloging public T cell receptors. In addition to the first cohort of roughly 670 subjects, a separate validation cohort of 100 to 150 different subjects was used.

The CDR3 numbers 14 residues from cysteine through phenylalanine. Only the CDR3 region is kept as DNA, spanning 42 bases read in frame from base 1. Reading the germline V gene gives CDR1 SNHLY and CDR2 FYNNEI. After removal of 10 bases from V and 5 bases from J, the junction retains 11 bases not matched to a gene. What the research found in general, with its limitations: In vitro tests confirmed that a few of the cytomegalovirus-associated TCR beta chains recognize cytomegalovirus antigens. All 110 or so repertoires were used to score co-occurrence in the validation cohort in a later analysis, because that analysis had no HLA typing for the cohort. In a later analysis, TCRs clustered in the first cohort were found to also tend to co-occur in the 120 validation repertoires, with over 90% of cluster scores above 0. The authors suggested that the approach could potentially be extended to other disease states and immunological phenotypes. The study listed 150 to 200 TCR beta chains as associated with cytomegalovirus. Most TCR sequences were seen in very few donors, while some public TCRs were found in many individuals. In both the original and validation cohorts, the classifier was reported to diagnose cytomegalovirus status with high specificity and sensitivity.

Separate from the approximately 670-subject first cohort, the validation cohort of about 130 subjects was the group to which the donors belonged. As concerns this clone: Its binding antigen is unknown. Per-base quality was not reported, and no clone a single base away is much larger than it.

The protocol used for the library was the immunoSEQ multiplex PCR assay. On the authors' methods: A statistical classification framework was built for diagnosing cytomegalovirus status from the catalog of TCR beta chain sequences. TCRdb re-hosts the immuneACCESS table, in-frame sequences only. Its copies lack some clones; in the studies checked, an unresolved V gene accounts for under half of them, and the cause for the rest is not known. D and trimming were read from the DNA, whereas the V and J calls and clone size are those reported in that table. Present in this sample are some 170,000 clones, 84% of which were seen just once. Roughly 10% of the sample is in the top ten clones.

Sample: PBMCs. The sequence links TRBV2 to TRBJ2-5; TRBD1 lines up with 9 middle nucleotides. The clonotype comes from a young man in good health and CMV-seropositive. This receptor has the CDR3 CATTLDRGRETQYF. The nucleotide sequence is TGTGCCACCACGCTGGACAGGGGCCGGGAGACCCAGTACTTC.